This passage covers 13 T cell receptor beta chains from one sample sequenced in a study of T cells in localized non-small cell lung cancer (dated by TCRdb to the early 2020s). Library preparation was by the immunoSEQ multiplex PCR assay. The clones in this table, taken by TCRdb from immuneACCESS, are in-frame only. Not every clone is retained; where verified, under half of the shortfall comes from an unresolved V gene, and the cause of the rest is unknown. Present in this sample are around 41,000 clones, around nine tenths of which were seen just once. Roughly 2.7% of the sample rests with the top ten. The sample in question was peripheral blood, obtained before any cancer treatment. The receptors originated from a female donor at least 60 years old with stage I squamous cell lung carcinoma.

This clone was counted a single time. This chain connects TRBV9 to TRBJ2-3; 7 positions match TRBD2. The CDR3 is made up of 15 amino acids. V was clipped by 5 bases and J by 5 bases; unmatched bases: 11. Germline CDR1 reads SGDLS; CDR2 reads YYNGEE. CDR3 residues: CASSDSGIGVDTQYF. The CDR3 DNA reads TGTGCCAGCAGTGACAGCGGGATCGGCGTAGATACGCAGTATTTT.

This clone was observed once. One junction end does not reproduce the germline sequence, and a read error may be involved. The J gene is TRBJ2-2, the V gene TRBV7-7; no firm D call. The CDR3 consists of 14 residues. The V gene's germline CDR1 is SSHAT and CDR2 FNYEAQ (reference sequence). CDR3 bases: TGTGCTAGCAGCGTCCTAGCGAACACCGGGGAGCTGTTTTTT. It yields the protein CASSVLANTGELFF.

The chain has TRBV2 and TRBJ1-3, with 7 bases identical to TRBD1. CDR3 length: 15 residues. Germline V gene sequence: CDR1 SNHLY, CDR2 FYNNEI. V lost 11 bases to trimming and J lost 0 bases; unmatched junction nucleotides: 10. DNA of the CDR3: TGTGCCGGACGGACAGGCTTACGCTCTGGAAACACCATATATTTT. Translation: CAGRTGLRSGNTIYF.

The chain combines TRBV6-5 with TRBJ2-2; D unclear. This CDR3 has 13 amino acids. The ends were cut back, 2 bases at V and 7 bases at J, with 8 bases in the middle. Germline V lookup: CDR1 MNHEY, CDR2 SVGAGI. In nucleotides, the CDR3 is TGTGCCAGCAGTTACGGGGAAGGCGGGGAGCTGTTTTTT. It yields the protein CASSYGEGGELFF.

A single count supports this clone. The CDR3 DNA reads as TGTGCCAGCAGCGTGGGCGGGAGGGACTACAATGAGCAGTTCTTC. Protein product: CASSVGGRDYNEQFF. V and J are TRBV9 and TRBJ2-1, with 9 bases identical to TRBD2. With V trimmed by 2 bases and J by 3 bases, 3 bases remained unmatched. The CDR3 covers 15 residues. Germline CDR1 is SGDLS and CDR2 is YYNGEE.

The chain employs TRBV27 and TRBJ1-2; the match to TRBD1 covers 8 bases. Per germline, CDR1 MNHEY and CDR2 SMNVEV (reference sequence). V lost 7 bases and J lost 6; bases outside the gene matches: 13. CDR3 length: 15 residues. CDR3 protein: CASKNGDRSSDGYTF. In DNA, the CDR3 is TGTGCCAGCAAAAATGGGGACAGGTCTTCGGATGGCTACACCTTC.

V and J are TRBV14 and TRBJ1-1; no clear D. The CDR3 is 13 residues long. V shed 1 base and J shed 2 bases, with 5 bases lying between them. Germline-derived CDR1 and CDR2 are SGHDN and FVKESK. The DNA of the CDR3 is TGTGCCAGCAGCCAAGGAGGTAACACTGAAGCTTTCTTT. Translation gives CASSQGGNTEAFF.

In this sample, this clone turned up once. V is TRBV7-9 and J is TRBJ1-4; D possibly corresponds to TRBD1 (6 bases). V was pared by 2 bases and J by 3 bases, with 22 bases between. The CDR3 is 19 amino acids. Germline V CDR1 and CDR2: SEHNR, FQNEAQ (reference sequence). In DNA form, the CDR3 reads TGTGCCAGCAGCTTACCTGGCAGGGGTGGCCTAGGGGCTAATGAAAAACTGTTTTTT. Translation gives CASSLPGRGGLGANEKLFF.

This clone has only a few counts. The V and J genes are TRBV19 and TRBJ1-1, with a possible D match to TRBD1 (5 bases). V was cut by 3 bases and J by 0 bases, with 11 bases left in between. Germline V lookup: CDR1 LNHDA, CDR2 SQIVND (reference sequence). The CDR3 spans 15 residues. DNA for the CDR3: TGTGCCAGTAGTATCACCGGGACGTTGAACACTGAAGCTTTCTTT. This translates into CASSITGTLNTEAFF.

The rearrangement uses TRBV7-8 and TRBJ1-1; 8 bases agree with TRBD1. V was pared by 5 bases and J by 11 bases, with 7 bases of the junction left unmatched. CDR1 is SGHVS and CDR2 is FQNEAQ in the germline V gene. This CDR3 contains 12 residues. CDR3 amino acids: CASSLGQGSAFF. In DNA, the CDR3 is TGTGCCAGCAGCCTTGGACAGGGTTCGGCTTTCTTT.

The chain uses TRBV7-9 and TRBJ2-7; the match to TRBD2 covers 10 bases. Germline CDR1 SEHNR, CDR2 FQNEAQ (reference sequence). The trim removed 4 bases at V and 7 bases at J, leaving 10 bases unmatched. There are 15 residues in the CDR3. The CDR3 bases are TGTGCCAGCAGCTCTCCCCCGGGAGCGGGAGGGGAGCAGTACTTC. Translation: CASSSPPGAGGEQYF.

The gene calls are TRBV7-9 and TRBJ2-7; 8 nucleotides match TRBD1. The V and J ends lost 5 bases and 5 bases, in that order; junction bases with no gene match: 8. The germline CDR1 and CDR2 sequences are SEHNR and FQNEAQ (reference sequence). This CDR3 is built from 14 residues. The CDR3 sequence: CASSQGAGGDEQYF. In DNA, the CDR3 is TGTGCCAGCAGCCAGGGGGCAGGGGGCGACGAGCAGTACTTC.

In this sample, this clone turned up once. This chain uses TRBV4-3 with TRBJ2-7, with 11 bases lining up with TRBD1. The trim removed 4 bases at V and 3 bases at J, leaving 2 bases unmatched. CDR3 length: 14 amino acids. Germline loops: CDR1 LGHNA, CDR2 YSLEER. For the CDR3, the DNA is TGCGCCAGCAGCCGTGGGACAGGGGGCTACGAGCAGTACTTC. Translated, it gives CASSRGTGGYEQYF.